A single sample gave rise to the 27 T cell receptor beta chains below, sequenced in a study of T cell repertoires in cytomegalovirus infection (dated by TCRdb to the late 2010s). The data were produced on an Illumina HiSeq 1500. TCRdb cleaned the public reads at Q25 with fastp, built clones with MiXCR and kept in-frame beta chains. Identical CDR3 protein sequences are pooled into one entry, listed with their most common genes and DNA. A total of some 200,000 distinct CDR3 sequences appear in this sample, roughly a fifth of them only once. The ten largest clones represent around 3.1% of the sample. Sequenced input: PBMCs. Receptors were obtained from a human donor in good health (CMV status not recorded). Some clones in this sample may be carry-over from other donors' samples.

This clonotype has more than one count but fewer than ten. This sequence joins TRBV5-1 and TRBJ2-7; unclear D gene. The V gene's germline CDR1 is SGHRS and CDR2 YFSETQ. The CDR3 consists of 14 residues. The V end was cut by 1 base, the J end by 2 bases, with 10 bases between. The CDR3 nucleotides read TGCGCCAGCAGCTTGAGTACGGTTGCCTACGAGCAGTACTTC. It yields the protein CASSLSTVAYEQYF.

The chain employs TRBV5-1 and TRBJ1-1, with a possible D match to TRBD1 (5 bases). This CDR3 comprises 13 residues. V was shortened by 6 bases and J by 3 bases, with 12 bases between the two germline ends. Germline CDR1 and CDR2: SGHRS and YFSETQ. The chain's CDR3 is CASMQQGHTEAFF. DNA of the CDR3: TGCGCCAGCATGCAGCAGGGCCACACTGAAGCTTTCTTT.

The chain is built from TRBV5-1 and TRBJ2-1; 8 bases are a match to TRBD2. The V segment lost 3 bases and the J segment 8 bases; nucleotides outside the gene matches: 10. The CDR3 runs to 15 residues. Per the germline V gene, CDR1 is SGHRS and CDR2 is YFSETQ. DNA of the CDR3: TGCGCCAGCAGCTCCCCCGGGACTAGGTCCCATGAGCAGTTCTTC. Protein: CASSSPGTRSHEQFF.

In this sample, this clonotype turned up many times. CDR3 protein: CASSSLAETGYTF. In DNA form, the CDR3 reads TGTGCCAGCAGCTCATTAGCCGAGACAGGCTACACCTTC. V is TRBV7-2 and J is TRBJ1-2; no firm D call. This CDR3 is 13 amino acids long. With 4 bases removed from V and 8 bases from J, the gap between germline ends came to 14 bases. Per the germline V gene, CDR1 is SGHTA and CDR2 is FQGNSA.

This rearrangement joins TRBV15 to TRBJ2-3, with D perhaps TRBD1 or TRBD2 (6 bases each). Germline-derived CDR1 and CDR2 are LNHNV and YYDKDF (reference sequence). The CDR3 consists of 17 residues. V lost 0 bases, J lost 4 bases, and 17 bases lay in between. CDR3 in DNA: TGTGCCACCAGCAGAGATAGGGGGGCAGCCTCAGCAGATACGCAGTATTTT. Amino acids: CATSRDRGAASADTQYF.

This clonotype was seen at least ten times. J is TRBJ2-7 and V is TRBV19; 7 bases line up with TRBD2. J gave up 3 bases and V 5 bases, and 7 bases lay outside the gene matches. Germline-derived CDR1 and CDR2 are LNHDA and SQIVND (reference sequence). The CDR3 loop spans 14 amino acids. The chain's CDR3 is CASSLRDYIYEQYF. The CDR3 DNA follows: TGTGCCAGTAGTCTAAGGGACTATATCTACGAGCAGTACTTC.

This clonotype has only a few counts. The chain employs TRBV6-2 or TRBV6-3 and TRBJ2-7, with TRBD1 as a possible D gene (6 bases). Looked up from germline, CDR1 is MNHEY and CDR2 is SVGEGT. The CDR3 contains 18 residues. Deletions cut 7 bases from V and 3 bases from J, with 28 bases between. CDR3 bases: TGTGCCAGCACCCCCAAGACCTCTACGTCCGGGACAATCTACGAGCAGTACTTC. It is translated as CASTPKTSTSGTIYEQYF.

This clonotype has ten or more counts. The chain has TRBV7-2 and TRBJ2-1; D gene uncertain. The V and J ends lost 5 bases and 6 bases respectively, with 5 bases between them. The CDR3 contains 11 residues. Germline V CDR1 and CDR2: SGHTA, FQGNSA. The CDR3 sequence: CASSPINEQFF. The CDR3 DNA is TGTGCCAGCAGCCCAATCAATGAGCAGTTCTTC.

Note on this clonotype: This may be a read error: a much more frequent sequence differs by one nucleotide. The V and J genes are TRBV7-4 and TRBJ1-6; no clear D gene. There are 15 residues in the CDR3. Germline V lookup: CDR1 SGHVT, CDR2 SQSDAQ. The CDR3: CASSVSLGGHSPLNF. The CDR3 DNA follows: TGTGCCAGCAGCGTTAGTCTGGGAGGGCATTCACCCCTCAACTTT.

The V call is TRBV7-2, the J call TRBJ2-7; 9 nucleotides align to TRBD2. The germline CDR1 and CDR2 sequences are SGHTA and FQGNSA. V shed 1 base and J 2 bases; nucleotides not matched to a gene: 3. The CDR3 is 15 amino acids. In DNA form, the CDR3 reads TGTGCCAGCAGCTTAGAAGCGGGGGGAACCTACGAGCAGTACTTC. It translates to CASSLEAGGTYEQYF.

This clonotype has only a few counts. This CDR3 is CSVEDRAPSETQYF. CDR3 DNA: TGCAGCGTTGAAGACAGGGCTCCGTCGGAGACCCAGTACTTC. This chain links TRBV29-1 with TRBJ2-5; D possibly corresponds to TRBD1 (5 bases). Per germline, CDR1 SQVTM and CDR2 ANQGSEA. The CDR3 extends over 14 amino acids. V was pared by 0 bases and J by 5 bases, with 13 bases between.

This clonotype came up a few times. The chain carries TRBV25-1 and TRBJ1-1; a possible D gene is TRBD1 (5 bases). CDR1 and CDR2 (germline): MGHDK, SYGVNS. V lost 3 bases to trimming and J lost 4 bases, with 18 bases between them. This CDR3 contains 16 residues. CDR3 nucleotide sequence: TGTGCCAGCAGTGACCTGGGGTCAGGGTGGACCACTGAAGCTTTCTTT. It codes for CASSDLGSGWTTEAFF.

This chain joins TRBV7-6 and TRBJ1-1, with TRBD1 matching over 11 bases. V shed 4 bases and J 3 bases; nucleotides not matched to a gene: 16. CDR1 is SGHVS, CDR2 FNYEAQ, per germline. This CDR3 contains 19 residues. The CDR3 spells CASSYPLFEDRGRDTEAFF. The CDR3 DNA sequence: TGTGCCAGCAGCTACCCCCTCTTCGAGGACAGGGGGCGGGACACTGAAGCTTTCTTT.

The chain links TRBV5-5 to TRBJ2-3; 10 bases fit TRBD2. The CDR3 consists of 18 residues. Looked up from germline, CDR1 is SGHKS and CDR2 is YYEKEE (reference sequence). The V segment lost 3 bases and the J segment 0 bases; nucleotides outside the gene matches: 10. DNA for the CDR3: TGTGCCAGCAGCTCCGGAGTAGCGGGAGGCCTTAGCACAGATACGCAGTATTTT. Residues: CASSSGVAGGLSTDTQYF.

To note about this clonotype: Since a much larger clone is just one base distant, this may be a read error. The V gene is TRBV11-2, the J gene TRBJ2-7; tentatively, D is TRBD2 (7 bases). Germline V gene data show CDR1 as SGHAT and CDR2 as FQNNGV. The CDR3 has 15 amino acids. CDR3 DNA sequence: TGTGACAGCCGGGGGCGAGGGGGGGCACGCTACGAGCAGTACTTC. It specifies CDSRGRGGARYEQYF.

This clonotype was detected only a few times. J is TRBJ2-7 and V is TRBV6-5, with D maybe TRBD2 (6 bases). The CDR3 is 11 amino acids. Germline CDR1 reads MNHEY; CDR2 reads SVGAGI. V was clipped by 8 bases and J by 6 bases, with 11 bases between them. The CDR3 region has the DNA TGTGCCAGCTTCGGAGGGGTCGAGCAGTACTTC. Translation: CASFGGVEQYF.

This clonotype was picked up a small number of times. CDR3 nucleotide sequence: TGTGCCACCAGCAGAGATCATGATCAGCCCCAGCATTTT. This sequence encodes CATSRDHDQPQHF. The genes are TRBV15 and TRBJ1-5; D not certain. Per germline, CDR1 LNHNV and CDR2 YYDKDF (reference sequence). Trimming shortened V by 0 bases and J by 5 bases, and 5 bases separated the two germline ends. There are 13 residues in the CDR3.

The rearrangement joins TRBV7-4 to TRBJ2-5; no clear D. V was cut by 2 bases and J by 4 bases, with 8 bases left in between. Germline V gene lookup returns CDR1 SGHVT and CDR2 SQSDAQ. CDR3 length equals 13 residues. CDR3 sequence: CASSLSKTETQYF. In DNA form, the CDR3 reads TGTGCCAGCAGCTTATCTAAAACAGAGACCCAGTACTTC.

This clonotype was counted only a few times. The chain carries TRBV27 and TRBJ2-1, with D possibly matching TRBD2 (6 bases). Trimming removed 8 bases at V and 3 bases at J, with 8 bases between. CDR3 length: 12 amino acids. Germline V CDR1 and CDR2: MNHEY, SMNVEV (reference sequence). The CDR3 region is CASRELYNEQFF. CDR3 nucleotides: TGTGCCAGCCGGGAGCTCTACAATGAGCAGTTCTTC.

The chain employs TRBV5-1 and TRBJ1-1; the match to TRBD1 covers 9 bases. The CDR3 spans 15 residues. V lost 4 bases and J lost 4; bases outside the gene matches: 8. CDR1 SGHRS and CDR2 YFSETQ come from the germline V gene. Here the CDR3 DNA reads TGCGCCAGCAGCCCACGGACAGGGGTGAGCACTGAAGCTTTCTTT. Translating gives CASSPRTGVSTEAFF.

The sample holds a few counts of this clonotype. J is TRBJ2-5 and V is TRBV6-1; D may be TRBD2 (6 bases). Trimming stripped 4 bases from V and 2 bases from J, with 8 bases between. The germline CDR1 and CDR2 sequences are MNHNS and SASEGT. This CDR3 is 13 amino acids long. CDR3 amino acids: CASSVGGQETQYF. The CDR3 region has the DNA TGTGCCAGCAGTGTCGGAGGGCAAGAGACCCAGTACTTC.

This clonotype turned up a few times. V and J are TRBV12-5 and TRBJ2-7, with 8 bases lining up with TRBD1. V was pared by 2 bases and J by 0 bases, with 15 bases of the junction left unmatched. The germline gives CDR1 LGHNT, CDR2 FRNRAP. The CDR3 consists of 19 residues. CDR3 protein: CASGLRRDRLRGSSYEQYF. DNA for the CDR3: TGTGCTAGTGGTTTGCGCCGGGACAGGCTACGAGGGAGCTCCTACGAGCAGTACTTC.

In its sample, this clonotype was seen a few times. V and J are TRBV11-2 and TRBJ2-1; 13 bases fit TRBD2. Germline V CDR1 and CDR2: SGHAT, FQNNGV. CDR3 length equals 16 residues. V shed 4 bases, J shed 0 bases, and the junction held 0 bases outside the gene matches. Written as DNA, the CDR3 is TGTGCCAGCAGCTGGACTAGCGGGAGCTCCTACAATGAGCAGTTCTTC. Encoded protein: CASSWTSGSSYNEQFF.

The chain carries TRBV20-1 and TRBJ1-1; the D is unclear. CDR1 DFQATT and CDR2 SNEGSKA come from the germline V gene (reference sequence). Trimming removed 0 bases from V and 5 bases from J, with 13 bases in between. The CDR3 spans 14 residues. The CDR3 here is CSARDLGPGTEAFF. CDR3 sequence (DNA): TGCAGTGCTAGAGATCTAGGCCCGGGGACTGAAGCTTTCTTT.

The V gene is TRBV5-4, the J gene TRBJ2-4; D is possibly TRBD1 or TRBD2 (5 bases each). Germline CDR1 is SGHNT and CDR2 is YYREEE (reference sequence). The V end was cut by 2 bases, the J end by 3 bases, with 12 bases between. This CDR3 is 15 amino acids long. CDR3 loop: CASSLEGFGKNIQYF. The DNA of the CDR3 is TGTGCCAGCAGCTTAGAGGGGTTCGGCAAAAACATTCAGTACTTC.

About this clonotype: One end of the junction is discordant with germline, which a read error may explain. The J gene is TRBJ2-1, the V gene TRBV19; 14 nucleotides align to TRBD2. The germline gives CDR1 LNHDA, CDR2 SQIVND (reference sequence). This CDR3 contains 18 residues. The CDR3: CASSVLGTSGRYLNERFF. For the CDR3, the DNA is TGTGCCAGTAGTGTATTAGGGACTAGCGGGAGATACCTCAATGAGCGGTTCTTC.

The rearrangement links TRBV10-3 to TRBJ1-1; 7 nucleotides match TRBD1. V lost 7 bases and J lost 6; bases outside the gene matches: 8. CDR1 ENHRY and CDR2 SYGVKD come from the germline V gene. The CDR3 is 13 amino acids. CDR3 DNA sequence: TGTGCCATCACCTCGGGACAGCGATCTGAAGCTTTCTTT. Its translation is CAITSGQRSEAFF.